The 28 T cell receptor beta chains in this list originate from one sample, sequenced in a study of response to subunit inactivated influenza vaccine. TCRdb used MiXCR to reprocess the RT-PCR reads, holding one entry per CDR3 protein. The sample contains hundreds of thousands of distinct CDR3 sequences, about 25% of which appear only once. The specimen was CD4+ T cells sorted from PBMCs, collected about 5 days after vaccination. These receptors all come from a man between 45 and 60 years old who received an inactivated influenza vaccine.

This clonotype was observed many times. The genes are TRBV12-3 or TRBV12-4 and TRBJ2-3; tentatively, D is TRBD2 (6 bases). The CDR3 sequence is 15 residues long. Trimming took 2 bases from V and 3 from J, leaving 12 bases between them. The CDR3 DNA sequence: TGTGCCAGCAGTTTAATAGGACTACAGACAGATACGCAGTATTTT. The encoded protein is CASSLIGLQTDTQYF.

This clonotype was detected a few times. The chain carries TRBV10-3 and TRBJ1-6; possibly TRBD1 for D (5 bases). Trimming cost V 0 bases and J 10 bases, with 10 bases left between them. Germline V gene sequence: CDR1 ENHRY, CDR2 SYGVKD. The CDR3 spans 14 residues. The CDR3 coding sequence is TGTGCCATCAGTGAGTCGACAGACAACTCACCCCTCCACTTT. Translation gives CAISESTDNSPLHF.

The V gene is TRBV20-1, the J gene TRBJ2-7; TRBD2 aligns across 10 bases. Trimming took 3 bases from V and 3 from J; bases not matched to a gene: 11. The germline V gene encodes CDR1 DFQATT and CDR2 SNEGSKA (reference sequence). The length of the CDR3 is 16 residues. The CDR3 DNA is TGCAGTGCTAGTCCCCTCGGTAGCGGGAGGTTCTACGAGCAGTACTTC. Protein product: CSASPLGSGRFYEQYF.

The V call is TRBV5-1, the J call TRBJ2-3; D not certain. This CDR3 has 16 residues. V lost 0 bases to trimming and J lost 6 bases, with 17 bases between them. Germline V gene data show CDR1 as SGHRS and CDR2 as YFSETQ. In DNA, the CDR3 is TGCGCCAGCAGCTTGGATTACGGCCTATCTGGGGATACGCAGTATTTT. It specifies CASSLDYGLSGDTQYF.

The chain carries TRBV5-1 and TRBJ1-2; TRBD1 matches 10 bases. Per the germline V gene, CDR1 is SGHRS and CDR2 is YFSETQ. The V segment lost 3 bases and the J segment 3 bases; nucleotides outside the gene matches: 14. The CDR3 length is 18 residues. This CDR3 reads CASSYWAGTGAFDYGYTF. The CDR3, as DNA: TGCGCCAGCAGCTATTGGGCCGGGACAGGGGCCTTTGACTATGGCTACACCTTC.

There are a few counts of this clonotype. This rearrangement joins TRBV4-2 to TRBJ1-2; D not resolved. With 0 bases removed from V and 8 bases from J, the gap between germline ends came to 10 bases. From germline, CDR1 is LGHNA and CDR2 YNFKEQ. This CDR3 region has 13 residues. The CDR3 nucleotides are TGTGCCAGCAGCCAAGAGTCACAGAGGGGCTACACCTTC. This translates into CASSQESQRGYTF.

The CDR3 protein is CASSVGASGRKETQYF. The CDR3 DNA reads as TGTGCCAGCAGCGTAGGGGCTAGCGGCAGAAAAGAGACCCAGTACTTC. The chain links TRBV9 to TRBJ2-5; TRBD2 matches at 7 bases. The CDR3 extends over 16 amino acids. Per germline, CDR1 SGDLS and CDR2 YYNGEE. V was clipped by 0 bases and J by 3 bases; unmatched bases: 8. Full variable domain (rest looked up from reference TRBV9 and TRBJ2-5): DSGVTQTPKHLITATGQRVTLRCSPRSGDLSVYWYQQSLDQGLQFLIQYYNGEERAKGNILERFSAQQFPDLHSELNLSSLELGDSALYFCASSVGASGRKETQYFGPGTRLLVL.

CDR3 sequence (DNA): TGCAGCGTCGCCAGCGGGAGTAGCACAGATACGCAGTATTTT. This encodes CSVASGSSTDTQYF. The chain uses TRBV29-1 and TRBJ2-3; 8 bases agree with TRBD2. The CDR3 has 14 residues. Trimming removed 6 bases from V and 0 bases from J; junction bases left unmatched: 5. Looked up from germline, CDR1 is SQVTM and CDR2 is ANQGSEA.

The chain recombines TRBV3-1 with TRBJ2-7; the D is unclear. There are 12 residues in the CDR3. CDR1 is LGHDT and CDR2 is YNNKEL in the germline V gene (reference sequence). V dropped 4 bases and J dropped 5 bases, with 9 bases sitting between them. The CDR3 sequence is CASSPTENEQYF. CDR3 DNA: TGTGCCAGCAGCCCCACCGAGAACGAGCAGTACTTC.

This clonotype was seen repeatedly, ten times or more. The chain uses TRBV15 and TRBJ2-5; D might be TRBD1 (5 bases). Germline V gives CDR1 LNHNV, CDR2 YYDKDF (reference sequence). V dropped 0 bases and J dropped 5 bases, with 7 bases sitting between them. This CDR3 has 13 residues. In DNA, the CDR3 is TGTGCCACCAGCAGAGACAGGGTGGAGACCCAGTACTTC. This gives the protein CATSRDRVETQYF.

This sequence joins TRBV4-2 and TRBJ1-2; 12 bases are shared with TRBD1. Germline values: CDR1 LGHNA, CDR2 YNFKEQ. The CDR3 has 16 amino acids. The V gene end was trimmed by 2 bases and the J gene end by 4 bases; junction bases not matched to a gene: 5. The CDR3 DNA is TGTGCCAGCAGCCAACTGGGACAGGGGGCGATCTATGGCTACACCTTC. Its translation is CASSQLGQGAIYGYTF.

V and J are TRBV12-3 or TRBV12-4 and TRBJ2-2; D is uncertain. The length of the CDR3 is 13 residues. Trimming cost V 6 bases and J 6 bases, with 11 bases left between them. In nucleotides, the CDR3 is TGTGCCAGCAGGTCCTTTCAGGCCGGGGAGCTGTTTTTT. It encodes CASRSFQAGELFF.

This CDR3 reads CSAAPGQPRSVPYGYTF. The CDR3 nucleotides read TGCAGCGCGGCTCCGGGACAGCCAAGATCTGTTCCGTATGGCTACACCTTC. The rearrangement joins TRBV29-1 to TRBJ1-2; 7 bases line up with TRBD1. There are 17 residues in the CDR3. Germline CDR1 is SQVTM and CDR2 is ANQGSEA. The V and J ends lost 7 bases and 5 bases, in that order; junction bases with no gene match: 22. The entire variable domain, with the rest obtained from reference TRBV29-1 and TRBJ1-2, is as follows: SAVISQKPSRDICQRGTSLTIQCQVDSQVTMMFWYRQQPGQSLTLIATANQGSEATYESGFVIDKFPISRPNLTFSTLTVSNMSPEDSSIYLCSAAPGQPRSVPYGYTFGSGTRLTVV.

The V gene is TRBV11-2, the J gene TRBJ2-1; 12 nucleotides match TRBD2. V gave up 0 bases and J gave up 11 bases; unmatched junction bases: 14. The CDR3 consists of 18 residues. Per the germline V gene, CDR1 is SGHAT and CDR2 is FQNNGV. CDR3 bases: TGTGCCAGCAGCTTAGAGGGGGCTAGCGGGAGGGGATTCAGTCAGCAGTTCTTC. This codes for CASSLEGASGRGFSQQFF.

The chain couples TRBV20-1 to TRBJ2-3; 9 bases align to TRBD2. This CDR3 region has 17 residues. Germline CDR1 DFQATT, CDR2 SNEGSKA (reference sequence). The ends lost 5 bases at V and 1 base at J; junction bases unmatched: 13. The CDR3 bases are TGCAGTGCTTCCGGGACTAGCCACCCCCTTGGCACAGATACGCAGTATTTT. Amino acid sequence: CSASGTSHPLGTDTQYF.

This clonotype appeared a few times. The J gene is TRBJ1-6, the V gene TRBV6-5; 9 nucleotides agree with TRBD1. The J segment lost 10 bases and the V segment lost 4 bases, leaving 5 bases of the junction unmatched. Germline V gene sequence: CDR1 MNHEY, CDR2 SVGAGI. This CDR3 contains 14 residues. The CDR3 loop is CASSLGQGWSPLHF. The CDR3 coding sequence is TGTGCCAGCAGTTTGGGACAGGGTTGGTCACCCCTCCACTTT.

This clonotype was recorded at least ten times. The chain carries TRBV7-2 and TRBJ2-7; possible D gene TRBD2, 6 bases. V lost 3 bases and J 3 bases, leaving 12 bases between the germline ends. The CDR3 is made up of 14 amino acids. Germline CDR1 reads SGHTA; CDR2 reads FQGNSA. CDR3 region: CASSLYRDFYEQYF. For the CDR3, the DNA is TGTGCCAGCAGCTTGTACCGGGACTTCTACGAGCAGTACTTC.

This clonotype was counted between two and nine times. The rearrangement uses TRBV29-1 and TRBJ2-2; D is possibly TRBD2 (6 bases). Germline V CDR1 and CDR2: SQVTM, ANQGSEA. This CDR3 is 14 amino acids long. V lost 3 bases and J 5 bases, leaving 13 bases between the germline ends. The DNA for the CDR3 is TGCAGCGTTGAGGGGGGAGGTCGGACCGGGGAGCTGTTTTTT. Its protein product is CSVEGGGRTGELFF.

CDR3 protein: CASSPNSSNSPLHF. The CDR3 DNA reads TGTGCCAGCTCACCGAACTCGAGTAATTCACCCCTCCACTTT. The chain combines TRBV18 with TRBJ1-6; D gene uncertain. The CDR3 sequence is 14 residues long. Trimming stripped 3 bases from V and 6 bases from J, with 9 bases between. Germline V lookup: CDR1 KGHSH, CDR2 LQKENI.

This clonotype has just a few counts. The chain uses TRBV7-9 and TRBJ1-2; 7 bases match TRBD1. Germline assignment: CDR1 SEHNR and CDR2 FQNEAQ (reference sequence). Germline trimming cut 5 bases from V and 6 bases from J; bases unmatched to any gene: 9. The CDR3 sequence is 14 residues long. CDR3 sequence reads: CASSTTGTVDGYTF. CDR3 in DNA: TGTGCCAGCAGCACCACCGGGACAGTCGATGGCTACACCTTC. Based on the CDR3 plus reference TRBV7-9 and TRBJ1-2, the full variable domain is DTGVSQNPRHKITKRGQNVTFRCDPISEHNRLYWYRQTLGQGPEFLTYFQNEAQLEKSRLLSDRFSAERPKGSFSTLEIQRTEQGDSAMYLCASSTTGTVDGYTFGSGTRLTVV.

The chain combines TRBV4-3 with TRBJ1-5, with unresolved D. CDR1 LGHNA and CDR2 YSLEER come from the germline V gene. The CDR3 length is 15 residues. With 0 bases removed from V and 3 bases from J, the gap between germline ends came to 9 bases. CDR3 DNA: TGCGCCAGCAGCCAAGAGTTGGACGTCAATCAGCCCCAGCATTTT. It specifies CASSQELDVNQPQHF.

The chain is built from TRBV10-3 and TRBJ2-7; D may be TRBD1 (6 bases). Germline loops: CDR1 ENHRY, CDR2 SYGVKD. The CDR3 consists of 13 residues. V was pared by 6 bases and J by 3 bases, with 12 bases between. The DNA for the CDR3 is TGTGCCATCAGCACAGGGACGTACTACGAGCAGTACTTC. Protein product: CAISTGTYYEQYF.

The chain combines TRBV6-2 or TRBV6-3 with TRBJ2-1; tentatively, D is TRBD1 (5 bases). The CDR3 has 13 residues. Germline V gene data show CDR1 as MNHEY and CDR2 as SVGEGT. Deletions cut 9 bases from V and 10 bases from J, with 19 bases between. CDR3 sequence reads: CASEGLGAAEQFF. The DNA of the CDR3 is TGTGCCAGTGAAGGTTTAGGGGCAGCCGAGCAGTTCTTC.

This chain links TRBV5-1 with TRBJ2-2, with TRBD1 matching 7 bases. This CDR3 region has 14 residues. Losses at the gene ends were 4 bases for V and 5 bases for J; bases not matched to a gene: 5. Germline V gene data show CDR1 as SGHRS and CDR2 as YFSETQ. The CDR3 nucleotides read TGCGCCAGCAGCCCGGACAGGACGACCGGGGAGCTGTTTTTT. Amino acids: CASSPDRTTGELFF.

J is TRBJ2-3 and V is TRBV27, with 8 bases matching TRBD1. Germline V gene data show CDR1 as MNHEY and CDR2 as SMNVEV (reference sequence). CDR3 length: 14 amino acids. V dropped 5 bases and J dropped 5; count of bases not matched to a gene: 6. The CDR3 DNA reads as TGTGCCAGCAGTCTCCAGGGGGCGGGAGATACGCAGTATTTT. Translated: CASSLQGAGDTQYF.

The genes are TRBV6-5 and TRBJ2-1, with D perhaps TRBD2 (5 bases). Deletions cut 5 bases from V and 10 bases from J, with 18 bases between. The CDR3 totals 14 residues. Germline CDR1 reads MNHEY; CDR2 reads SVGAGI. The CDR3 loop is CASSLAPNLYEQFF. The DNA for the CDR3 is TGTGCCAGCAGTCTAGCTCCCAATTTGTACGAGCAGTTCTTC.

This clonotype has more than one count but fewer than ten. The chain has TRBV16 and TRBJ1-1; D is perhaps TRBD1 (6 bases). Trimming removed 4 bases from V and 4 bases from J, with 16 bases in between. This CDR3 comprises 15 residues. From germline, CDR1 is KGHSY and CDR2 FQNENV. The DNA for the CDR3 is TGTGCCAGCAGCCGAGGGGGAACACGGGGCACTGAAGCTTTCTTT. It specifies CASSRGGTRGTEAFF.

In its sample, this clonotype was seen many times. The rearrangement links TRBV24-1 to TRBJ2-7; possible D gene TRBD1, 6 bases. CDR1 and CDR2 from the germline V gene are KGHDR and SFDVKD. V was pared by 2 bases and J by 3 bases, with 7 bases between. This CDR3 comprises 13 residues. CDR3 nucleotides: TGTGCCACCAGTGATTCGGACAGCTACGAGCAGTACTTC. Translated: CATSDSDSYEQYF.